This T cell receptor (beta chain) originates from a study of early T cells in non-severe SARS-CoV-2 infection. TCRdb independently ran MiXCR on the 5' RACE reads; one entry per CDR3 protein. Here the sample spans about 40,000 distinct CDR3 sequences, about 23% being singletons. The source was whole blood, collected at baseline. The TCR originated in an adult who was a healthcare worker with PCR-confirmed SARS-CoV-2 infection or an uninfected control (not recorded which).

The CDR3 DNA sequence: TGTGCCAGCACCAAGACAGGCCGGAACACTGAAGCTTTCTTT. This translates into CASTKTGRNTEAFF. The chain has TRBV12-3 or TRBV12-4 and TRBJ1-1; possible D gene TRBD1, 6 bases. Trimming took 7 bases from V and 1 from J, leaving 13 bases between them. The CDR3 is made up of 14 amino acids.